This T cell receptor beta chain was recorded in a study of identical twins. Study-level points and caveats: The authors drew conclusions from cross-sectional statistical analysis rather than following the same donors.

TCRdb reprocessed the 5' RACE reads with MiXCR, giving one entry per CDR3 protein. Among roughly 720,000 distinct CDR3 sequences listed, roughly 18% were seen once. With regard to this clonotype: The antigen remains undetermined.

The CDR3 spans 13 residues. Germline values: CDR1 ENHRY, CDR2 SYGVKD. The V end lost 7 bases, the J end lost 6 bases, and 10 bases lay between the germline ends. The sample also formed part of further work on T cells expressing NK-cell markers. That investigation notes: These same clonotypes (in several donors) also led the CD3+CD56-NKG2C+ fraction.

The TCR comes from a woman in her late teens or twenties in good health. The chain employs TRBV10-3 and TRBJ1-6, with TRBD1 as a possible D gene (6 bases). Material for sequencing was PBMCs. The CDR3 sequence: CAIMWGRNSPLHF. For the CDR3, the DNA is TGTGCCATCATGTGGGGGCGTAATTCACCCCTCCACTTT.